The 9 T cell receptor beta chains below come from one sample, sequenced in a study of T cells after yellow fever vaccination. TCRdb reanalysed the 5' RACE reads using MiXCR and keeps one entry per CDR3 protein. The table has roughly 300,000 distinct CDR3 sequences, approximately 8% seen once. The specimen was PBMCs, collected about 49 days after the first yellow fever vaccination. All receptors derive from a young man who received the YFV17D yellow fever vaccine.

The chain uses TRBV28 and TRBJ1-3; D not certain. V lost 10 bases and J lost 0, with 13 bases in between. The CDR3 spans 14 residues. From germline, CDR1 is MDHEN and CDR2 SYDVKM. The DNA for the CDR3 is TGTGCCACTCAGGACGGGAGCTCTGGAAACACCATATATTTT. This sequence encodes CATQDGSSGNTIYF.

The rearrangement uses TRBV7-9 and TRBJ1-3; D possibly corresponds to TRBD1 (5 bases). The germline gives CDR1 SEHNR, CDR2 FQNEAQ (reference sequence). Trimming took off 1 base at V and 0 bases at J, with 13 bases between the two ends. CDR3 size: 17 residues. CDR3 residues: CASSLDGTGNSGNTIYF. Here the CDR3 DNA reads TGTGCCAGCAGCTTAGATGGGACGGGAAACTCTGGAAACACCATATATTTT.

This clonotype has a handful of counts. Mismatch with germline at one junction end may stem from a read error. The chain has TRBV28 and TRBJ2-5, with D possibly TRBD1 on 6 matching bases. The CDR3 is made up of 12 amino acids. Germline CDR1 MDHEN, CDR2 SYDVKM. CDR3 amino acids: CASSPHRALWNF. The DNA of the CDR3 is TGTGCCAGCAGTCCCCACAGGGCTTTATGGAACTTC.

This clonotype was observed a handful of times. The V and J genes are TRBV4-3 and TRBJ2-4; D not resolved. CDR1 and CDR2 from the germline V gene are LGHNA and YSLEER. The CDR3 has 13 residues. The ends were cut back, 0 bases at V and 4 bases at J, with 4 bases in the middle. The CDR3 region has the DNA TGCGCCAGCAGCCAAGATGTGAAAAACATTCAGTACTTC. Translating it yields CASSQDVKNIQYF.

The gene calls are TRBV12-3 or TRBV12-4 and TRBJ1-1; unclear D gene. CDR3 length: 12 residues. V was clipped by 5 bases and J by 10 bases, with 14 bases between them. This chain's CDR3 is CASSPQRGPAFF. CDR3 sequence (DNA): TGTGCCAGCAGTCCGCAGCGGGGTCCAGCTTTCTTT.

V is TRBV11-3 and J is TRBJ2-1; 7 nucleotides align to TRBD2. This CDR3 has 14 amino acids. Germline trimming cut 6 bases from V and 7 bases from J; bases unmatched to any gene: 9. CDR1 is SGHNT and CDR2 is YENEEA in the germline V gene. The DNA for the CDR3 is TGTGCCAGCAGGCTGGGCGGGGGTCAGAATGAGCAGTTCTTC. As protein: CASRLGGGQNEQFF. Combining the CDR3 with reference TRBV11-3 and TRBJ2-1 gives the whole variable domain EAGVVQSPRYKIIEKKQPVAFWCNPISGHNTLYWYLQNLGQGPELLIRYENEEAVDDSQLPKDRFSAERLKGVDSTLKIQPAELGDSAVYLCASRLGGGQNEQFFGPGTRLTVL.

This clonotype occurred a few times. The V call is TRBV7-8, the J call TRBJ1-1, with D possibly being TRBD1 (6 bases). V gave up 5 bases and J gave up 4 bases, with 17 bases separating them. Germline CDR1 SGHVS, CDR2 FQNEAQ. There are 15 residues in the CDR3. Here the CDR3 reads CASSPQGLGGTEAFF. The CDR3 DNA follows: TGTGCCAGCAGCCCACAGGGTTTAGGTGGCACTGAAGCTTTCTTT. Looking up the rest from reference TRBV7-8 and TRBJ1-1 gives the full variable domain: GAGVSQSPRYKVAKRGQDVALRCDPISGHVSLFWYQQALGQGPEFLTYFQNEAQLDKSGLPSDRFFAERPEGSVSTLKIQRTQQEDSAVYLCASSPQGLGGTEAFFGQGTRLTVV.

The table lists this clonotype with a few counts. The genes are TRBV7-9 and TRBJ2-1; D remains unclear. V was shortened by 1 base and J by 4 bases, with 14 bases between the two germline ends. CDR3 size: 16 residues. Germline CDR1 SEHNR, CDR2 FQNEAQ (reference sequence). The CDR3 coding sequence is TGTGCCAGCAGCTTAGGGGCCCCACCGAGATACAATGAGCAGTTCTTC. The encoded protein is CASSLGAPPRYNEQFF.

This clonotype was observed many times. The rearrangement uses TRBV4-3 and TRBJ2-7; 10 bases line up with TRBD2. The trim removed 0 bases at V and 0 bases at J, leaving 11 bases unmatched. Germline loops: CDR1 LGHNA, CDR2 YSLEER. The CDR3 runs 19 residues. Here the CDR3 DNA reads TGCGCCAGCAGCCAAGAACGCCTAGCGGGGGTCAGGAGCTCCTACGAGCAGTACTTC. Protein: CASSQERLAGVRSSYEQYF.